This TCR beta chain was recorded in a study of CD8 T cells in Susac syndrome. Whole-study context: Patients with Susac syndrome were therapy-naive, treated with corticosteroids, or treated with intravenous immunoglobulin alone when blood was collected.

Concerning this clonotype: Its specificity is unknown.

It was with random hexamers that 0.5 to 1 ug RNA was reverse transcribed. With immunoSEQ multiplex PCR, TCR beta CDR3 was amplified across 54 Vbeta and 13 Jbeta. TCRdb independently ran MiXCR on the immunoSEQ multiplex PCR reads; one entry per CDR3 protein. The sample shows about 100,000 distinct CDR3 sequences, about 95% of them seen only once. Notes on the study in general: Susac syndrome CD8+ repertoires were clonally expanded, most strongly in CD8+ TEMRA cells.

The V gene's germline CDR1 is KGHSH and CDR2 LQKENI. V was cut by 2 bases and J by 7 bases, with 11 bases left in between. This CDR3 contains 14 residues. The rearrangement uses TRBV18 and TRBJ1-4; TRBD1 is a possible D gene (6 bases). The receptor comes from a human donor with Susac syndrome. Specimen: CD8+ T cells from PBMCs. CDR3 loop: CASSPGGRGEKLFF. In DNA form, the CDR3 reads TGTGCCAGCTCACCAGGGGGGCGCGGTGAAAAACTGTTTTTT.